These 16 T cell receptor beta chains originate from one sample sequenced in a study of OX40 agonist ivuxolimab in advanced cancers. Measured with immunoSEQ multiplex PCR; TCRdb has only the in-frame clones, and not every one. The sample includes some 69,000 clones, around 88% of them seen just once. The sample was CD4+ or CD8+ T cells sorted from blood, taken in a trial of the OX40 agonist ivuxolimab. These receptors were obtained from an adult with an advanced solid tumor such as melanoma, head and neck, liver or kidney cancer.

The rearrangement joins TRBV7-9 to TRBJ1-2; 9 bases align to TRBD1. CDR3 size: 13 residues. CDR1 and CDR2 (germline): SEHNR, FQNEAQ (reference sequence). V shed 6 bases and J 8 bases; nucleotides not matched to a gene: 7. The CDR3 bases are TGTGCCAGCAGTCGTGACAGGGGGGAAGGCTACACCTTC. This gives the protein CASSRDRGEGYTF.

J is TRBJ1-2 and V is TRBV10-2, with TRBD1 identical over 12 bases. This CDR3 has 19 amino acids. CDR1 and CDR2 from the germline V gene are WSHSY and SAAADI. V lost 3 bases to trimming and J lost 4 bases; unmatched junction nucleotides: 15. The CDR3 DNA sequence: TGCGCCAGCAGTGACGCCCCCGGGACAGGGGGCGCGTCTTCCTATGGCTACACCTTC. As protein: CASSDAPGTGGASSYGYTF.

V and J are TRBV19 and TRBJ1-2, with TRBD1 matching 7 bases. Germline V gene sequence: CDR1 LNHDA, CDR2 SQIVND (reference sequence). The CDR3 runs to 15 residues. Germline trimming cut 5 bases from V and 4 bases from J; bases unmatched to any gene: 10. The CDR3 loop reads CASSSWTGGGYGYTF. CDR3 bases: TGTGCCAGTAGTTCCTGGACAGGAGGGGGCTATGGCTACACCTTC. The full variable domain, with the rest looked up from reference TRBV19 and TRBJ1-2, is DGGITQSPKYLFRKEGQNVTLSCEQNLNHDAMYWYRQDPGQGLRLIYYSQIVNDFQKGDIAEGYSVSREKKESFPLTVTSAQKNPTAFYLCASSSWTGGGYGYTFGSGTRLTVV.

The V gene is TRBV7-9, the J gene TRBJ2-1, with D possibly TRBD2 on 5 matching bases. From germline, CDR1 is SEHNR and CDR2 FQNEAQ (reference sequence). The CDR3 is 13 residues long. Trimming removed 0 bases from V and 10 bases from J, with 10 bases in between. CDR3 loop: CASSLAGVQEQFF. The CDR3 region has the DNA TGTGCCAGCAGCTTAGCGGGAGTCCAGGAGCAGTTCTTC.

The CDR3 coding sequence is TGTGCCAGTAGTATCGGGACAGTACCTTTGAACGAGCAGTACTTC. This sequence encodes CASSIGTVPLNEQYF. This rearrangement joins TRBV19 to TRBJ2-7; 7 nucleotides match TRBD1. This CDR3 has 15 amino acids. The germline V gene encodes CDR1 LNHDA and CDR2 SQIVND (reference sequence). J was trimmed by 5 bases and V by 3 bases; bases with no gene match: 10.

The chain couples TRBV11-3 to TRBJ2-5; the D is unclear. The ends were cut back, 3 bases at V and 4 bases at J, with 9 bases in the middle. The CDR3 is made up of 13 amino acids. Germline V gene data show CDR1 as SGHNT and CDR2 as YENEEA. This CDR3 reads CASSFGSRETQYF. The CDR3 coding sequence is TGTGCCAGCAGCTTCGGATCGAGAGAGACCCAGTACTTC.

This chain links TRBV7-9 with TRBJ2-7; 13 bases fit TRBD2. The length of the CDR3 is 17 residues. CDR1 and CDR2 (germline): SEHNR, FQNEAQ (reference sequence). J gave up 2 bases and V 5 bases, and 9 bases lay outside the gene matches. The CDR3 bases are TGTGCCAGCAGCCTCGGGACTAGCGGGACTGCCCCCTACGAGCAGTACTTC. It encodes CASSLGTSGTAPYEQYF.

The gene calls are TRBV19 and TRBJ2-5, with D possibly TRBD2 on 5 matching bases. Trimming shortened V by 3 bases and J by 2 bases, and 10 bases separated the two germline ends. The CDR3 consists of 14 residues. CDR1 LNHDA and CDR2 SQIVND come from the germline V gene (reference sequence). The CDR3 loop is CASSMVPGQETQYF. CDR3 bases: TGTGCCAGTAGTATGGTACCGGGACAAGAGACCCAGTACTTC.

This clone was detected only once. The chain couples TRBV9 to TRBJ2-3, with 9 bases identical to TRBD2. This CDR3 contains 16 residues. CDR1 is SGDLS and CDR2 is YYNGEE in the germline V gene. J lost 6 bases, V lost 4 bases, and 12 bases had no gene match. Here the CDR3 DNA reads TGTGCCAGCAGCTACCTTGGCGGGGGGGCCTTTGATACGCAGTATTTT. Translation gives CASSYLGGGAFDTQYF.

CDR3 sequence: CASSENDRPSNYGYTF. The DNA of the CDR3 is TGCGCCAGCAGTGAGAACGACAGGCCATCTAACTATGGCTACACCTTC. This chain joins TRBV10-2 and TRBJ1-2; TRBD1 is a possible D gene (6 bases). This CDR3 contains 16 residues. V lost 2 bases and J 0 bases, leaving 13 bases between the germline ends. CDR1 and CDR2 from the germline V gene are WSHSY and SAAADI.

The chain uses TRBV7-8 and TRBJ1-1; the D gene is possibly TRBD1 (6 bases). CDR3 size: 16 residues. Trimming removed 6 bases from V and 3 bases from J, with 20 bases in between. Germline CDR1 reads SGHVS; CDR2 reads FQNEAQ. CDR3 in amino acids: CASSLGQTRRDTEAFF. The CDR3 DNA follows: TGTGCCAGCAGTCTAGGACAGACCCGGCGGGACACTGAAGCTTTCTTT.

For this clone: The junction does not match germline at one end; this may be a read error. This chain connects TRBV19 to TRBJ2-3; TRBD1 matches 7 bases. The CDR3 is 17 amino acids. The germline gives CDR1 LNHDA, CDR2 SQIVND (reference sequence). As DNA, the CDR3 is TGTGCCAGTAGTATTAGTATCGAGACAGGGAGCAGAGATACGCAGTATTTT. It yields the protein CASSISIETGSRDTQYF.

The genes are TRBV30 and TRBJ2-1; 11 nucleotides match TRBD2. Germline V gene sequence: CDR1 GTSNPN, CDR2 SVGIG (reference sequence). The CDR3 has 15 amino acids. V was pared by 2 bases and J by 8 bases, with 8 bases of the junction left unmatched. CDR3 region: CAWSPTSGGRYEQFF. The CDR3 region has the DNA TGTGCCTGGAGTCCCACTAGCGGGGGTCGGTATGAGCAGTTCTTC.

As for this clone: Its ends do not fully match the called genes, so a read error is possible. The DNA for the CDR3 is TGTGCCAGCAGTCACTCCCGGGACAGCTTCTACGAGCAGTACTTC. Protein product: CASSHSRDSFYEQYF. This rearrangement joins TRBV6-5 to TRBJ2-7; 7 bases are shared with TRBD1. The germline gives CDR1 MNHEY, CDR2 SVGAGI. There are 15 residues in the CDR3.

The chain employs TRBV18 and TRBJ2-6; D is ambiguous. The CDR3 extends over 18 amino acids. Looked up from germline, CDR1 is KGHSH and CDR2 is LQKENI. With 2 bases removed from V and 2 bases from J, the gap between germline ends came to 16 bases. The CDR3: CASSPEATAAPGANVLTF. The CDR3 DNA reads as TGTGCCAGCTCACCAGAGGCTACCGCTGCCCCTGGGGCCAACGTCCTGACTTTC.

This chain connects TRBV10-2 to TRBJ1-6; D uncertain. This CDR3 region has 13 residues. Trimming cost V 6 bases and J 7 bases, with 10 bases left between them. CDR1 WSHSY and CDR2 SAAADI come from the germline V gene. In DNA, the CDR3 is TGCGCCAGCAGGCCGGGTTGGAATTCACCCCTCCACTTT. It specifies CASRPGWNSPLHF.